This TCR beta chain was captured in a study of regulatory T cells in long-lasting Graves disease. In this sample, this clonotype turned up many times. Regarding time point: newly diagnosed GD, antithyroid drugs for less than 3 months. PBMC-derived RNA was used for the TCR library. The TCR beta library used iRepertoire HTBI primers with Arm-PCR amplification of CDR3. TCRdb used MiXCR to reprocess the multiplex PCR reads, holding one entry per CDR3 protein. The profile shows 500,000 or so distinct CDR3 sequences, about 16% of them singletons. This CDR3 is built from 13 residues. Trimming pared 9 bases from V and 3 bases from J, leaving 12 bases between. Per the germline V gene, CDR1 is SNHLY and CDR2 is FYNNEI. These same records also appear under a second study, on T cells in Graves' hyperthyroidism and ophthalmopathy.

The chain joins TRBV2 to TRBJ2-1; D possibly uses TRBD1 or TRBD2 (5 bases each). Sequenced here: peripheral blood mononuclear cells (PBMCs), sampled at new diagnosis, from a patient treated with antithyroid drugs. The receptor was isolated from a woman aged 35-65 years with Graves disease. The CDR3 loop reads CASLGTGYNEQFF. DNA for the CDR3: TGTGCCAGTCTTGGGACGGGCTACAATGAGCAGTTCTTC.